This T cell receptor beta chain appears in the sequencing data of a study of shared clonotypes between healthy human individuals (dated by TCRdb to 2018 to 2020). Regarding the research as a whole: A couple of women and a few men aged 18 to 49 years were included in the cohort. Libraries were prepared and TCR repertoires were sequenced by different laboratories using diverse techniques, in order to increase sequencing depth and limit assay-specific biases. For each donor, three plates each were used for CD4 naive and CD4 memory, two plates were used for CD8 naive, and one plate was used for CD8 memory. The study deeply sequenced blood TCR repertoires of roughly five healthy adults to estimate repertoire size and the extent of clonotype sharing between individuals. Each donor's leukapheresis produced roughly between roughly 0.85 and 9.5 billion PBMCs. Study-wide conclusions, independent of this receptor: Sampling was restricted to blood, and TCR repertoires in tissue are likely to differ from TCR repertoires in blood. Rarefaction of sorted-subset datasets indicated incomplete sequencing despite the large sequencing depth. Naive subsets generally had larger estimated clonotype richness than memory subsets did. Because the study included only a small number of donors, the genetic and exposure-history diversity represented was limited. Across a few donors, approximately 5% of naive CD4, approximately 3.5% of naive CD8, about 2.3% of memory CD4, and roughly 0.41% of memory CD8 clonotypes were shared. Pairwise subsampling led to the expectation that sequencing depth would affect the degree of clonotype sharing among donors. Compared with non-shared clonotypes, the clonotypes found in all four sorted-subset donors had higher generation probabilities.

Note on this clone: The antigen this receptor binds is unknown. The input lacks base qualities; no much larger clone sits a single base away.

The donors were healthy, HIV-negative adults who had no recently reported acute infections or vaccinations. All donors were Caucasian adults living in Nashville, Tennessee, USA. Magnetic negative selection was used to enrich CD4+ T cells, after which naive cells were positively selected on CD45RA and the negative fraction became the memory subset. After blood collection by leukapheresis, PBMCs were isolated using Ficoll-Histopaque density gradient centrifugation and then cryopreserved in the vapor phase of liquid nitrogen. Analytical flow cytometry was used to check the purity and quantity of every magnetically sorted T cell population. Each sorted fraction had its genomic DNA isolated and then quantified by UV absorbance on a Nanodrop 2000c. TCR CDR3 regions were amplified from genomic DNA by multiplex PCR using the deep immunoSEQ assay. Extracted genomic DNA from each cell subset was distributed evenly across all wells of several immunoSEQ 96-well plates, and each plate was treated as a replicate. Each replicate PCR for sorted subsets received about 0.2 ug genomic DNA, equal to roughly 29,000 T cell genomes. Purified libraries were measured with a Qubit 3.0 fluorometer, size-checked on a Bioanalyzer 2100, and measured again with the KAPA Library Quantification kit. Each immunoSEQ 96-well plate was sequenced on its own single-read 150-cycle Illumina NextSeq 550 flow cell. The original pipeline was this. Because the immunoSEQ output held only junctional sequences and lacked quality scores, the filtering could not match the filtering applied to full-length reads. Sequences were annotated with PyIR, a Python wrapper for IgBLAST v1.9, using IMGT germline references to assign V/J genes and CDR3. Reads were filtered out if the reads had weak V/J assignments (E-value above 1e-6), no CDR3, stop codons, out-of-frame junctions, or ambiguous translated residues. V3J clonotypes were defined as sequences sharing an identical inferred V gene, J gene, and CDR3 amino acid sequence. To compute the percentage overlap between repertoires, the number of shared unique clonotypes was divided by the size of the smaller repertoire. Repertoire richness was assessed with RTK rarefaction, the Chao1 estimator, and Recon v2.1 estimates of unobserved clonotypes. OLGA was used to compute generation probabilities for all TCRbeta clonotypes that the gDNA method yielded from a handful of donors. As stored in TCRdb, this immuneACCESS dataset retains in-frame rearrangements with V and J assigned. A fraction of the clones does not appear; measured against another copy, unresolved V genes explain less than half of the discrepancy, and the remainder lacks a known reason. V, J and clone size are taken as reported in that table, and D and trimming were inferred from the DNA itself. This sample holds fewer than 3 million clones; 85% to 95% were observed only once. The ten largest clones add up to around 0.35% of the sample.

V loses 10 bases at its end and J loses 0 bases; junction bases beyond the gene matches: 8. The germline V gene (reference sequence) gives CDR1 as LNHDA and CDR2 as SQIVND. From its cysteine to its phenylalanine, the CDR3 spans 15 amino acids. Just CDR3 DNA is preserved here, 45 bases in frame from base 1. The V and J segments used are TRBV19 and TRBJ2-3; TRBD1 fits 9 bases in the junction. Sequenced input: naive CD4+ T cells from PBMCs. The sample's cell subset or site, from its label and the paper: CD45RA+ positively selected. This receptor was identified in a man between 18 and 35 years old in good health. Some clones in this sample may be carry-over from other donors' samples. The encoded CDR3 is CATRGQGTSTDTQYF. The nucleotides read TGTGCCACGCGTGGACAGGGGACCAGCACAGATACGCAGTATTTT.